These 30 T cell receptor beta chains were all obtained from the same sample, sequenced in a study of cytotoxic CD8 clonotypes in ibrutinib-treated CLL. Data came from immunoSEQ multiplex PCR; TCRdb stores just in-frame clones and leaves some out. The profile covers 90,000 to 150,000 clones, with 50% to 65% appearing a single time and 35% to 40% taken by the ten largest. Sequencing used PBMCs, obtained after 24 months of ibrutinib treatment. These receptors all come from a human donor with chronic lymphocytic leukemia.

This clone was seen a few times. The CDR3 protein is CASSPVLNTGELFF. The CDR3 DNA sequence: TGTGCCAGCAGCCCCGTATTGAACACCGGGGAGCTGTTTTTT. J is TRBJ2-2 and V is TRBV7-3; D remains ambiguous. V lost 5 bases to trimming and J lost 1 base, with 8 bases between them. Germline-derived CDR1 and CDR2 are SGHTA and FQGTGA. The CDR3 runs to 14 residues.

The CDR3 nucleotides read TGCGCCAGCAGCTCCAGACCGACAGGGGAGGGTACTGAAGCTTTCTTT. As protein: CASSSRPTGEGTEAFF. The J gene is TRBJ1-1, the V gene TRBV5-1, with 8 bases aligning to TRBD1. This CDR3 is 16 amino acids long. J lost 5 bases, V lost 3 bases, and 12 bases had no gene match. The germline V gene has CDR1 SGHRS and CDR2 YFSETQ.

The rearrangement links TRBV5-1 to TRBJ2-1; maybe TRBD1 (7 bases). V was clipped by 6 bases and J by 8 bases, with 21 bases between them. The CDR3 is 15 residues long. Germline V gene lookup returns CDR1 SGHRS and CDR2 YFSETQ. CDR3 sequence reads: CASKIGGTEWDEQFF. CDR3 sequence (DNA): TGCGCCAGCAAGATAGGGGGGACAGAGTGGGATGAGCAGTTCTTC.

This clone was recorded many times. The rearrangement links TRBV7-6 to TRBJ2-2; D gene ambiguous. Trimming took off 2 bases at V and 0 bases at J, with 4 bases between the two ends. CDR1 SGHVS and CDR2 FNYEAQ come from the germline V gene. This CDR3 comprises 14 residues. The CDR3 loop is CASSLTANTGELFF. CDR3 DNA sequence: TGTGCCAGCAGCTTAACAGCGAACACCGGGGAGCTGTTTTTT.

The chain has TRBV25-1 and TRBJ2-3; D may correspond to TRBD1 or TRBD2 (7 bases each). This CDR3 contains 18 residues. Trimming cost V 5 bases and J 6 bases, with 27 bases left between them. Germline V gene sequence: CDR1 MGHDK, CDR2 SYGVNS. CDR3 sequence reads: CASSFIRGGGSSGDTQYF. CDR3 sequence (DNA): TGTGCCAGCAGTTTTATTAGGGGAGGGGGCTCCTCGGGTGATACGCAGTATTTT.

This rearrangement joins TRBV10-3 to TRBJ1-6; 9 positions agree with TRBD1. CDR1 is ENHRY, CDR2 SYGVKD, per germline. The ends lost 11 bases at V and 5 bases at J; junction bases unmatched: 7. The CDR3 is 14 residues long. The CDR3 here is CAVQGALDNSPLHF. The CDR3 nucleotides read TGTGCCGTACAGGGGGCTTTGGATAATTCACCCCTCCACTTT.

A few counts support this clone. The rearrangement links TRBV30 to TRBJ2-5, with 10 positions matching TRBD2. This CDR3 has 15 residues. Per germline, CDR1 GTSNPN and CDR2 SVGIG (reference sequence). V was pared by 3 bases and J by 3 bases, with 7 bases of the junction left unmatched. DNA of the CDR3: TGTGCCTGGAGCCTTAGCGGGGGGCGAAAAGAGACCCAGTACTTC. This sequence encodes CAWSLSGGRKETQYF.

This clone showed up just a few times. The chain joins TRBV30 to TRBJ1-1; D perhaps matches TRBD1 (5 bases). V was shortened by 1 base and J by 0 bases, with 15 bases between the two germline ends. Germline V gene lookup returns CDR1 GTSNPN and CDR2 SVGIG (reference sequence). The CDR3 is 16 amino acids. CDR3 loop: CAWSGLVRGMNTEAFF. The DNA of the CDR3 is TGTGCCTGGAGTGGCTTGGTAAGGGGTATGAACACTGAAGCTTTCTTT.

The gene calls are TRBV4-1 and TRBJ2-5; 10 bases map to TRBD1. The germline V gene encodes CDR1 MGHRA and CDR2 YSYEKL. The CDR3 contains 15 residues. V shed 4 bases and J 3 bases; nucleotides not matched to a gene: 5. This chain's CDR3 is CASSRTGTGEETQYF. In nucleotides, the CDR3 is TGCGCCAGCAGCCGAACCGGGACAGGGGAAGAGACCCAGTACTTC.

This rearrangement joins TRBV7-9 to TRBJ1-3; D is ambiguous. The CDR3 is 16 residues long. Germline V lookup: CDR1 SEHNR, CDR2 FQNEAQ (reference sequence). V gave up 1 base and J gave up 3 bases, with 13 bases separating them. CDR3 in amino acids: CASSLGVYRDGNTIYF. CDR3 nucleotides: TGTGCCAGCAGCTTAGGGGTCTACCGGGATGGAAACACCATATATTTT. Filled out from reference TRBV7-9 and TRBJ1-3, the complete variable domain reads DTGVSQNPRHKITKRGQNVTFRCDPISEHNRLYWYRQTLGQGPEFLTYFQNEAQLEKSRLLSDRFSAERPKGSFSTLEIQRTEQGDSAMYLCASSLGVYRDGNTIYFGEGSWLTVV.

The chain links TRBV5-4 to TRBJ2-3, with TRBD2 as a possible D gene (7 bases). V was cut by 4 bases and J by 1 base, with 19 bases left in between. The CDR3 totals 17 residues. Germline CDR1 is SGHNT and CDR2 is YYREEE (reference sequence). The CDR3: CASSNLGGGSGTDTQYF. Written as DNA, the CDR3 is TGTGCCAGCAGCAACCTGGGGGGGGGCTCGGGCACAGATACGCAGTATTTT.

The gene calls are TRBV18 and TRBJ2-5, with no clear D. V dropped 0 bases and J dropped 0 bases, with 2 bases sitting between them. Germline V gene lookup returns CDR1 KGHSH and CDR2 LQKENI. The CDR3 runs to 13 residues. In DNA form, the CDR3 reads TGTGCCAGCTCACCACCCAACCAAGAGACCCAGTACTTC. This encodes CASSPPNQETQYF. The whole variable domain, remainder taken from reference TRBV18 and TRBJ2-5, is NAGVMQNPRHLVRRRGQEARLRCSPMKGHSHVYWYRQLPEEGLKFMVYLQKENIIDESGMPKERFSAEFPKEGPSILRIQQVVRGDSAAYFCASSPPNQETQYFGPGTRLLVL.

The table lists this clone with a few counts. CDR3 nucleotides: TGTGCCAGCAGCAGACGGGCCCTAGACAATGAGCAGTTCTTC. It is translated as CASSRRALDNEQFF. The chain links TRBV7-9 to TRBJ2-1; D unresolved. There are 14 residues in the CDR3. The V end was cut by 5 bases, the J end by 5 bases, with 13 bases between. Germline V gene data show CDR1 as SEHNR and CDR2 as FQNEAQ (reference sequence).

Note on this clone: Other DNA sequences in this specimen translate into the identical CDR3. J is TRBJ1-1 and V is TRBV30; 8 nucleotides line up with TRBD1. Germline CDR1 reads GTSNPN; CDR2 reads SVGIG (reference sequence). Trimming removed 0 bases from V and 5 bases from J; junction bases left unmatched: 5. There are 14 residues in the CDR3. CDR3 nucleotide sequence: TGTGCCTGGAGTGTACTACAGGGGGAGACTGAAGCTTTCTTT. This sequence encodes CAWSVLQGETEAFF.

The J gene is TRBJ1-4, the V gene TRBV6-1; TRBD1 might be the D (6 bases). Trimming took 2 bases from V and 12 from J, leaving 19 bases between them. Germline assignment: CDR1 MNHNS and CDR2 SASEGT. This CDR3 is 15 amino acids long. The DNA of the CDR3 is TGTGCCAGCAGTGAAAGGCAGGGGCGCCCTCCCGAACTGTTTTTT. Translated: CASSERQGRPPELFF.

This chain links TRBV18 with TRBJ2-2, with a possible D match to TRBD2 (5 bases). This CDR3 is 16 amino acids long. Deletions cut 6 bases from V and 1 base from J, with 15 bases between. In germline, CDR1 is KGHSH, CDR2 LQKENI. The CDR3: CASSPEGHWNTGELFF. CDR3 sequence (DNA): TGTGCCAGCTCCCCAGAGGGTCATTGGAACACCGGGGAGCTGTTTTTT.

This chain joins TRBV14 and TRBJ2-6, with D hard to call. The germline CDR1 and CDR2 sequences are SGHDN and FVKESK. CDR3 length equals 14 residues. Trimming pared 1 base from V and 4 bases from J, leaving 5 bases between. CDR3: CASSQGGGANVLTF. As DNA, the CDR3 is TGTGCCAGCAGCCAAGGAGGCGGGGCCAACGTCCTGACTTTC.

This clone has more than one count but fewer than ten. Other DNA sequences in this specimen translate into the identical CDR3. The J gene is TRBJ1-1, the V gene TRBV30; D uncertain. Per the germline V gene, CDR1 is GTSNPN and CDR2 is SVGIG (reference sequence). Trimming removed 1 base from V and 1 base from J, with 4 bases in between. The CDR3 runs 12 residues. CDR3 residues: CAWSEGNTEAFF. The CDR3 region has the DNA TGTGCCTGGAGTGAGGGGAACACTGAAGCTTTCTTT.

The gene calls are TRBV6-1 and TRBJ1-5; 7 nucleotides agree with TRBD1. J gave up 2 bases and V 10 bases, and 2 bases lay outside the gene matches. Germline lookup yields CDR1 MNHNS and CDR2 SASEGT. This CDR3 has 12 amino acids. The CDR3: CATGTGNQPQHF. CDR3 DNA sequence: TGTGCCACAGGGACAGGCAATCAGCCCCAGCATTTT.

The rearrangement uses TRBV10-1 and TRBJ2-1, with 9 positions matching TRBD2. With 5 bases clipped from V and 4 bases from J, the junction kept 6 bases outside the gene matches. CDR3 length: 15 amino acids. CDR1 WNHNN and CDR2 SYGVQD come from the germline V gene (reference sequence). The CDR3 reads CASSLAGDLYNEQFF. The CDR3 coding sequence is TGCGCCAGCAGTTTAGCGGGGGACTTATACAATGAGCAGTTCTTC.

On this clone: One junction end disagrees with the germline gene, perhaps due to a read error. The chain employs TRBV18 and TRBJ2-3, with 7 bases matching TRBD1. CDR3 length equals 14 residues. Germline CDR1 is KGHSH and CDR2 is LQKENI. The CDR3 here is CASSRPQGPDTQYF. CDR3 DNA sequence: TGTGCCAGTTCACGCCCACAGGGGCCAGATACGCAGTATTTT.

This clone turned up a few times. V gene TRBV7-2 combines with J gene TRBJ2-3, with no clear D. CDR3 length equals 12 residues. Trimming removed 5 bases at V and 3 bases at J, with 6 bases between. Germline values: CDR1 SGHTA, CDR2 FQGNSA. Here the CDR3 DNA reads TGTGCCAGCAGCCTAGGGACAGATACGCAGTATTTT. As protein: CASSLGTDTQYF.

The rearrangement links TRBV9 to TRBJ1-1, with no clear D. Looked up from germline, CDR1 is SGDLS and CDR2 is YYNGEE. The CDR3 runs 14 residues. Trimming shortened V by 1 base and J by 1 base, and 8 bases separated the two germline ends. The CDR3 spells CASSVLGENTEAFF. The CDR3 nucleotides read TGTGCCAGCAGCGTACTTGGGGAGAACACTGAAGCTTTCTTT.

The gene calls are TRBV5-6 and TRBJ1-1; D gene unclear. The V gene lost 0 bases and the J gene lost 13 bases, with 19 bases spanning the gap. The CDR3 runs 14 residues. In germline, CDR1 is SGHDT, CDR2 YYEEEE. CDR3 coding DNA: TGTGCCAGCAGCTTGGACGGGAGACAATCGGAGGATTTCTTT. The encoded protein is CASSLDGRQSEDFF.

V is TRBV2 and J is TRBJ2-5; D gene ambiguous. Trimming stripped 2 bases from V and 5 bases from J, with 3 bases between. The CDR3 consists of 11 residues. Germline-derived CDR1 and CDR2 are SNHLY and FYNNEI. The CDR3 loop reads CASSEWETQYF. The CDR3 coding sequence is TGTGCCAGCAGTGAATGGGAGACCCAGTACTTC.

The V call is TRBV28, the J call TRBJ1-5; 10 bases agree with TRBD1. CDR3 size: 15 residues. CDR1 is MDHEN, CDR2 SYDVKM, per germline. The ends lost 5 bases at V and 7 bases at J; junction bases unmatched: 8. The CDR3 DNA sequence: TGTGCCAGCAGTCTCCAGGACAGGGGGAGGCAGCCCCAGCATTTT. Translated: CASSLQDRGRQPQHF.

This rearrangement joins TRBV29-1 to TRBJ1-4; 9 bases map to TRBD1. The length of the CDR3 is 14 residues. Germline CDR1 and CDR2: SQVTM and ANQGSEA. With 7 bases clipped from V and 5 bases from J, the junction kept 8 bases outside the gene matches. This CDR3 is CSAWTGAANEKLFF. The CDR3 region has the DNA TGCAGCGCCTGGACAGGGGCCGCCAATGAAAAACTGTTTTTT.

The genes are TRBV5-1 and TRBJ2-1, with 9 bases identical to TRBD2. With 4 bases clipped from V and 4 bases from J, the junction kept 9 bases outside the gene matches. Germline-derived CDR1 and CDR2 are SGHRS and YFSETQ. The length of the CDR3 is 16 residues. CDR3 residues: CASSPPPSGAYNEQFF. The CDR3 nucleotides are TGCGCCAGCAGCCCCCCTCCTAGCGGGGCTTACAATGAGCAGTTCTTC.

This clone has more than one count but fewer than ten. The chain has TRBV25-1 and TRBJ2-5, with 15 bases identical to TRBD2. Trimming cost V 6 bases and J 5 bases; bases outside gene matches: 13. This CDR3 region has 18 residues. Germline-derived CDR1 and CDR2 are MGHDK and SYGVNS. The CDR3 reads CASRGLAGGTYPPETQYF. The DNA for the CDR3 is TGTGCCAGCAGAGGACTAGCGGGGGGGACATACCCTCCCGAGACCCAGTACTTC. The full variable domain, completed using reference TRBV25-1 and TRBJ2-5, is EADIYQTPRYLVIGTGKKITLECSQTMGHDKMYWYQQDPGMELHLIHYSYGVNSTEKGDLSSESTVSRIRTEHFPLTLESARPSHTSQYLCASRGLAGGTYPPETQYFGPGTRLLVL.

The J gene is TRBJ2-7, the V gene TRBV2; TRBD1 aligns across 7 bases. V dropped 9 bases and J dropped 2; count of bases not matched to a gene: 10. The V gene's germline CDR1 is SNHLY and CDR2 FYNNEI. The CDR3 has 14 residues. The CDR3 DNA reads TGTGCCAGTTGTCCCGGGACAGACCCCTACGAGCAGTACTTC. It specifies CASCPGTDPYEQYF.